This T cell receptor beta chain was observed in a study of blood T cell repertoires in COVID-19. Study-level background: Collection of acute and convalescent COVID-19 samples took place in the United States, Italy and Spain. Sources were T cells, B-cell-depleted T cells, or PBMCs; the material itself was cDNA or gDNA.

Repertoires were generated with immunoSEQ multiplex PCR, while TCRdb's copy carries only in-frame clones and drops some. Seen here are some 320,000 clones, approximately 85% observed once, and the top ten hold approximately 7.9%. The V and J ends lost 10 bases and 2 bases, in that order; junction bases with no gene match: 10. The CDR3 covers 15 residues. Per the germline V gene, CDR1 is LNHDA and CDR2 is SQIVND (reference sequence). This clonotype originated in a human donor in a cohort sampled during active COVID-19. The V and J genes are TRBV19 and TRBJ1-1, with TRBD1 matching 10 bases. Sequencing was done on a sample of peripheral blood. CDR3 sequence reads: CAIDPGQGRNTEAFF. The DNA for the CDR3 is TGTGCCATTGACCCGGGACAGGGGAGAAACACTGAAGCTTTCTTT.